This paragraph reports one T cell receptor (beta chain). The data derive from a study of blood T cell repertoires in COVID-19. Study information: Spain, Italy and the United States supplied samples that represented acute and convalescent COVID-19. In each case, the material was cDNA or gDNA derived from T cells, B-cell-depleted T cells, or PBMCs.

The CDR3 is made up of 14 amino acids. Germline V gives CDR1 KGHSH, CDR2 LQKENI. Trimming took off 4 bases at V and 2 bases at J, with 10 bases between the two ends. The participants were between about 18 and 90 years old and came from some 23 US areas. Original analysis: The authors estimated nucleated cell counts from reference gene primer amplification. Measured with immunoSEQ multiplex PCR; TCRdb has only the in-frame clones, and not every one. That table supplies the V and J calls and clone size; D and trimming were determined from the DNA. The sample includes approximately 230,000 clones, about 85% of them seen just once.

V usage is TRBV18 and J usage is TRBJ2-3; possibly TRBD2 for D (6 bases). This sequence was found in a woman aged 25 to 39 with acute COVID-19. Sequences were obtained from PBMCs or T cells enriched from blood (not recorded which). The DNA of the CDR3 is TGTGCCAGCTCACAGGGGAGGAACACAGATACGCAGTATTTT. Protein: CASSQGRNTDTQYF.